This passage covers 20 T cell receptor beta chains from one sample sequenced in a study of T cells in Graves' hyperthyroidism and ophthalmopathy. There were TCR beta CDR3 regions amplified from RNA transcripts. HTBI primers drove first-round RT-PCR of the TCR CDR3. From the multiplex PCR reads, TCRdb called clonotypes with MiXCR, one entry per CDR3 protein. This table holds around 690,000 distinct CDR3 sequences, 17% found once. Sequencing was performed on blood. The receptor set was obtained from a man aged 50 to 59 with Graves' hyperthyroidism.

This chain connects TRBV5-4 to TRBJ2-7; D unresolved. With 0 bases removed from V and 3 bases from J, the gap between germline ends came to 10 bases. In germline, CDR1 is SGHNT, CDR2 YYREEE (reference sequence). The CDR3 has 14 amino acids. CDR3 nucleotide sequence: TGTGCCAGCAGCTTGGGGGGAAGCTACTACGAGCAGTACTTC. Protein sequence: CASSLGGSYYEQYF.

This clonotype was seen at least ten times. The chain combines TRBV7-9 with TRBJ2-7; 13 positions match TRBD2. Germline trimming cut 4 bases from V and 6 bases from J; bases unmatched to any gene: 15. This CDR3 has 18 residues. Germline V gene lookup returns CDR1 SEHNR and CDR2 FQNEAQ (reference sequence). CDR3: CASSSNDGLAGERGEQYF. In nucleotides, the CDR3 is TGTGCCAGCAGCTCGAACGACGGACTAGCGGGAGAGAGGGGCGAGCAGTACTTC.

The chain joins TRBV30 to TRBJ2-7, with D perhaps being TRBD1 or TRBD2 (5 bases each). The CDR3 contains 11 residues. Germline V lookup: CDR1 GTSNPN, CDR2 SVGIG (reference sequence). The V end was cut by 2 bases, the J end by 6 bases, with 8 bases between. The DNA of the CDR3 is TGTGCCTGGAGTAGAGGGGCCGAGCAGTACTTC. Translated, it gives CAWSRGAEQYF.

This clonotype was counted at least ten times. CDR3 residues: CASSYRSSGGEQYF. The CDR3 region has the DNA TGTGCCAGCAGTTATAGGTCGTCGGGGGGCGAGCAGTACTTC. V is TRBV6-2 or TRBV6-3 and J is TRBJ2-7; 7 bases agree with TRBD2. The V gene end was trimmed by 3 bases and the J gene end by 6 bases; junction bases not matched to a gene: 8. The CDR3 length is 14 residues. Germline values: CDR1 MNHEY, CDR2 SVGEGT.

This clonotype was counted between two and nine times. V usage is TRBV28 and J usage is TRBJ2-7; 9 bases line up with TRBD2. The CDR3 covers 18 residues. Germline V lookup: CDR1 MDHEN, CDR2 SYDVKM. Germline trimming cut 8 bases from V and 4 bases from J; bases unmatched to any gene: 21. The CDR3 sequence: CASCGSLPPGLAGYEQYF. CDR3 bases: TGTGCCAGCTGCGGCTCCCTACCGCCCGGTCTAGCGGGATACGAGCAGTACTTC.

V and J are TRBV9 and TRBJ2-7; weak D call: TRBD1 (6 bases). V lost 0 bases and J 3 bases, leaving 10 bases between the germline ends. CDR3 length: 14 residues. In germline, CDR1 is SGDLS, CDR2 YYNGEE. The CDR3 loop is CASSVGSGVYEQYF. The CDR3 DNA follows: TGTGCCAGCAGCGTAGGATCAGGGGTCTACGAGCAGTACTTC.

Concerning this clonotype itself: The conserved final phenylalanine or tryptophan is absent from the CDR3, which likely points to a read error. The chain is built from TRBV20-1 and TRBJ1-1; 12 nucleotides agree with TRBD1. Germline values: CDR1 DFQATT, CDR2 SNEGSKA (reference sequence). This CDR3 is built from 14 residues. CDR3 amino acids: CSPRGQGAGTEAFL. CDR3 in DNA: TGCAGTCCTAGGGGACAGGGGGCTGGCACTGAAGCTTTCCTT.

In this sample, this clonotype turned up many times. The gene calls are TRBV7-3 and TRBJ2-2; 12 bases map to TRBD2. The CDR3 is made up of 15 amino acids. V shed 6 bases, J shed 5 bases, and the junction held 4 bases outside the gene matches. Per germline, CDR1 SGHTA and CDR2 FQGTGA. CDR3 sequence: CASRRLAGETGELFF. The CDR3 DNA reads TGTGCCAGCAGGCGACTAGCGGGAGAAACCGGGGAGCTGTTTTTT.

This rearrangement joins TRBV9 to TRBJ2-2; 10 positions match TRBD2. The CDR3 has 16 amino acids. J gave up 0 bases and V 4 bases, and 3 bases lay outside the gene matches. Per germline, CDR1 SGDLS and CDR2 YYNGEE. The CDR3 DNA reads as TGTGCCAGCAGCTTCGGACTAGCGGCGAACACCGGGGAGCTGTTTTTT. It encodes CASSFGLAANTGELFF.

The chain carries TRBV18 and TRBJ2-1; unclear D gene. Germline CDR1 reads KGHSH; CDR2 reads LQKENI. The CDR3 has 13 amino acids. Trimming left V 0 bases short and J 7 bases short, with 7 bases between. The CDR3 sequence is CASSPPSGNEQFF. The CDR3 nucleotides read TGTGCCAGCTCACCACCGTCCGGGAATGAGCAGTTCTTC.

CDR3 DNA: TGTGCCAGCAGTTTGAATAGCGGGACCCTCTCCTACGAGCAGTACTTC. This encodes CASSLNSGTLSYEQYF. The chain uses TRBV27 and TRBJ2-7; 8 positions agree with TRBD2. Germline trimming cut 3 bases from V and 0 bases from J; bases unmatched to any gene: 7. The CDR3 runs 16 residues. CDR1 and CDR2 from the germline V gene are MNHEY and SMNVEV (reference sequence).

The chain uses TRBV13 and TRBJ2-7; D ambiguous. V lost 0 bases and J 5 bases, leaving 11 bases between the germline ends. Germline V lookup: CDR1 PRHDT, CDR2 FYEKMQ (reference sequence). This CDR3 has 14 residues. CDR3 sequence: CASSLGVRADEQYF. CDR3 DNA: TGTGCCAGCAGCTTAGGGGTGAGAGCCGACGAGCAGTACTTC.

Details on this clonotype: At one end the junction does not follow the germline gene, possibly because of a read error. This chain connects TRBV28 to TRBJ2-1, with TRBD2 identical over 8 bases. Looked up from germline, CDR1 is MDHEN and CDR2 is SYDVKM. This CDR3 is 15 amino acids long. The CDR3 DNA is TGTGCCGGCAGTGGTAGCGGGGCGACCTACAATGAGCAGTTCTTC. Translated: CAGSGSGATYNEQFF.

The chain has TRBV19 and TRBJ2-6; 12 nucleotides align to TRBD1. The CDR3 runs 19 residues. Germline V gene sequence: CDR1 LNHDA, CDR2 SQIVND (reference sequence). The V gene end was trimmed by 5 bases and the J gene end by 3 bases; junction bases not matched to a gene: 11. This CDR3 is CASSGAGTGGLSGANVLTF. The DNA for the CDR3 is TGTGCCAGTAGTGGGGCCGGGACAGGGGGCTTGAGTGGGGCCAACGTCCTGACTTTC.

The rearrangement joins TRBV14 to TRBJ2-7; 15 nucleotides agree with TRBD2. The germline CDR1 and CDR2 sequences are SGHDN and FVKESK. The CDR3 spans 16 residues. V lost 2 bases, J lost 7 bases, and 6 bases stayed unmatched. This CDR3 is CASSQLSGTSGREQYF. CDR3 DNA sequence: TGTGCCAGCAGCCAACTTTCCGGGACTAGCGGGAGGGAGCAGTACTTC.

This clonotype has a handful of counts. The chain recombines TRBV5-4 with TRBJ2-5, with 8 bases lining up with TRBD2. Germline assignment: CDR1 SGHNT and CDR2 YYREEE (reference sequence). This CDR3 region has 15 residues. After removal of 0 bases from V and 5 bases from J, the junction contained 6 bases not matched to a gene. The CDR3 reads CASSLASPGGETQYF. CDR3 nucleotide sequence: TGTGCCAGCAGCTTGGCCTCCCCGGGAGGGGAGACCCAGTACTTC.

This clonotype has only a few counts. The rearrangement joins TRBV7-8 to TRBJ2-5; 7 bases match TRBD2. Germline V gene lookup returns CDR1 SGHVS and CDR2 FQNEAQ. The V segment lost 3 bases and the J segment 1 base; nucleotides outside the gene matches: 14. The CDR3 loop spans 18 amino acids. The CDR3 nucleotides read TGTGCCAGCAGCTTCCTCGATTCTACACTAGCGATCCAAGAGACCCAGTACTTC. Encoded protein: CASSFLDSTLAIQETQYF.

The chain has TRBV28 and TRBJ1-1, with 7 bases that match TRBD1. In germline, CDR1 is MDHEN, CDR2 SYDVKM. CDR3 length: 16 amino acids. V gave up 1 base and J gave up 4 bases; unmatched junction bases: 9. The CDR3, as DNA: TGTGCCAGCAGTTTATTATGGGCGGGGGACAGCACTGAAGCTTTCTTT. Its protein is CASSLLWAGDSTEAFF.

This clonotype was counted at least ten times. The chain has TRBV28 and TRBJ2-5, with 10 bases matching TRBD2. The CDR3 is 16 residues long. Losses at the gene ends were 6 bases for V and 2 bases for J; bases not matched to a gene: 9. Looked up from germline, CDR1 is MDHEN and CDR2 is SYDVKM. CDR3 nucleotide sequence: TGTGCCAGCAGCTTGGGATCTAGCGGGAGTCAAGAGACCCAGTACTTC. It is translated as CASSLGSSGSQETQYF.

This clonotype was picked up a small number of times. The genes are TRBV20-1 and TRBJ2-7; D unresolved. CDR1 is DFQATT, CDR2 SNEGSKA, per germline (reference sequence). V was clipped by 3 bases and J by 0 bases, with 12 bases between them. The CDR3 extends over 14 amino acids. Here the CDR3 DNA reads TGCAGTGCTAGTAGCAGAGGAAGCTCCTACGAGCAGTACTTC. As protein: CSASSRGSSYEQYF.